This T cell receptor (beta chain) stems from a study of regulatory T cells in long-lasting Graves disease. This clonotype was recorded many times. Both iRepertoire HTBI primers and Arm-PCR of CDR3 regions were used to build the TCR beta libraries. Each CDR3 protein gets one entry after TCRdb re-called the multiplex PCR reads with MiXCR. This repertoire shows roughly 430,000 distinct CDR3 sequences, about 16% found once; its top ten account for roughly 10%. The time point denotes: newly diagnosed GD, antithyroid drugs for less than 3 months. PBMCs provided the RNA from which the TCR library was made. These data were also reused for a study on T cells in Graves' hyperthyroidism and ophthalmopathy.

The receptor's source is a young woman with Graves disease. The source material was peripheral blood mononuclear cells (PBMCs), sampled at new diagnosis, from a patient treated with antithyroid drugs.

The CDR3 DNA follows: TGTGCCAGCAGTTTAATTCAGGGGGCTCAGCCCCAGCATTTT. Protein: CASSLIQGAQPQHF. This chain links TRBV28 with TRBJ1-5, with 8 bases that match TRBD1. Germline V gives CDR1 MDHEN, CDR2 SYDVKM. V shed 2 bases and J 6 bases; nucleotides not matched to a gene: 3. There are 14 residues in the CDR3. Together with reference TRBV28 and TRBJ1-5, the CDR3 gives the full variable domain: DVKVTQSSRYLVKRTGEKVFLECVQDMDHENMFWYRQDPGLGLRLIYFSYDVKMKEKGDIPEGYSVSREKKERFSLILESASTNQTSMYLCASSLIQGAQPQHFGDGTRLSIL.